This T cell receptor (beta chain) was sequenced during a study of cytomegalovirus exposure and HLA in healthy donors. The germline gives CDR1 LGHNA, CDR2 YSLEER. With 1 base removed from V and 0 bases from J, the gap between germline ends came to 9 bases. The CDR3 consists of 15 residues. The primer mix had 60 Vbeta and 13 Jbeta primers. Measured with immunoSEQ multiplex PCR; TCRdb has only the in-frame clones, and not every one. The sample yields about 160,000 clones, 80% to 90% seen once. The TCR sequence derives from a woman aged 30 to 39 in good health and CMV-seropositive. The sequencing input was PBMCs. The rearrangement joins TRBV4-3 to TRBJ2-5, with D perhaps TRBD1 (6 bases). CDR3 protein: CASSQAQGYQETQYF. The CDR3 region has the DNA TGCGCCAGCAGCCAAGCACAGGGATACCAAGAGACCCAGTACTTC.